This record concerns one TCR beta chain sequence. In the authors' methods: How many nucleated cells were present was estimated from reference gene primer amplification. Profiled with immunoSEQ multiplex PCR; TCRdb holds only in-frame clones, not every one. That table is the source of V, J and clone size, and D and trimming were worked out from the DNA. This table holds more than 150,000 clones, 85% to 90% found once. These data are taken from a study of blood T cell repertoires in COVID-19. Study as a whole: Both acute and convalescent COVID-19 samples were obtained from the United States, Italy and Spain. The analysed material was cDNA or gDNA that came from T cells, B-cell-depleted T cells, or PBMCs.

Per germline, CDR1 MNHEY and CDR2 SVGAGI. CDR3 length: 13 residues. V lost 3 bases and J 4 bases, leaving 9 bases between the germline ends. The receptor comes from a man aged 35 to 55 with active or convalescent COVID-19. V and J are TRBV6-5 and TRBJ1-1; no reliable D call. The source material was peripheral blood. The CDR3 DNA sequence: TGTGCCAGCAGTTATAAGAGGGTCACTGAAGCTTTCTTT. Its translation is CASSYKRVTEAFF.